Presented here are 30 T cell receptor beta chains from one specimen sequenced in a study of early stage breast cancer tumors. This table comes from immunoSEQ multiplex PCR, and its TCRdb copy is limited to in-frame clones, with some not included. Of some 7,800 clones listed, 60% to 85% are singletons. Specimen: normal breast tissue next to the tumor. The receptors come from a person between 55 and 69 years old with breast cancer.

The chain joins TRBV28 to TRBJ2-2; 8 nucleotides match TRBD2. V dropped 8 bases and J dropped 15; count of bases not matched to a gene: 8. Germline assignment: CDR1 MDHEN and CDR2 SYDVKM. This CDR3 region has 11 residues. The CDR3, as DNA: TGTGCCAGCCTTCGGGAGGGCAGGATGTTTTTT. This translates into CASLREGRMFF. The entire variable domain, with the rest obtained from reference TRBV28 and TRBJ2-2, is as follows: DVKVTQSSRYLVKRTGEKVFLECVQDMDHENMFWYRQDPGLGLRLIYFSYDVKMKEKGDIPEGYSVSREKKERFSLILESASTNQTSMYLCASLREGRMFFGEGSRLTVL.

V gene TRBV6-1 combines with J gene TRBJ1-2, with 8 bases lining up with TRBD1. Germline values: CDR1 MNHNS, CDR2 SASEGT. The CDR3 length is 12 residues. J lost 7 bases, V lost 7 bases, and 5 bases had no gene match. CDR3 sequence reads: CASKGTGSGYTF. The DNA of the CDR3 is TGTGCCAGCAAGGGGACAGGAAGTGGCTACACCTTC.

The DNA of the CDR3 is TGTGCCACCAGCAGCTCCCGCCAGGGGGGCAATCAGCCCCAGCATTTT. It is translated as CATSSSRQGGNQPQHF. This rearrangement joins TRBV15 to TRBJ1-5; 7 positions match TRBD1. The germline gives CDR1 LNHNV, CDR2 YYDKDF (reference sequence). This CDR3 comprises 16 residues. With V trimmed by 3 bases and J by 2 bases, 7 bases remained unmatched.

V and J are TRBV28 and TRBJ1-4; 7 bases fit TRBD1. The V and J ends lost 3 bases and 7 bases, in that order; junction bases with no gene match: 5. In germline, CDR1 is MDHEN, CDR2 SYDVKM. CDR3 size: 14 residues. The chain's CDR3 is CASSFIGGVEKLFF. CDR3 sequence (DNA): TGTGCCAGCAGTTTTATAGGGGGCGTTGAAAAACTGTTTTTT.

The CDR3: CASSFPTSGSRYEQYF. CDR3 nucleotides: TGTGCCAGCAGTTTTCCGACTAGCGGGAGCCGATACGAGCAGTACTTC. This chain links TRBV28 with TRBJ2-7; 12 nucleotides match TRBD2. With V trimmed by 3 bases and J by 4 bases, 7 bases remained unmatched. The CDR3 runs 16 residues. Germline CDR1 MDHEN, CDR2 SYDVKM.

V usage is TRBV28 and J usage is TRBJ2-1; D gene unclear. Germline-derived CDR1 and CDR2 are MDHEN and SYDVKM. The V end lost 3 bases, the J end lost 10 bases, and 7 bases lay between the germline ends. This CDR3 has 11 amino acids. In nucleotides, the CDR3 is TGTGCCAGCAGTTTTCGGCACGAGCAGTTCTTC. Protein sequence: CASSFRHEQFF. Using reference TRBV28 and TRBJ2-1 for the parts outside the CDR3, the full variable domain is DVKVTQSSRYLVKRTGEKVFLECVQDMDHENMFWYRQDPGLGLRLIYFSYDVKMKEKGDIPEGYSVSREKKERFSLILESASTNQTSMYLCASSFRHEQFFGPGTRLTVL.

The chain has TRBV1 and TRBJ2-3; the listed D gene, TRBD2, was not tested against the DNA. TRBV1 is a documented pseudogene. This CDR3 spans 15 amino acids. CDR3 DNA sequence: TGCACCAGCAGCCGGAGAGCTAGGTACACAGATACGCAGTATTTT. Translating gives CTSSRRARYTDTQYF.

The chain recombines TRBV7-9 with TRBJ1-1; 7 nucleotides align to TRBD1. The CDR3 runs 14 residues. In germline, CDR1 is SEHNR, CDR2 FQNEAQ (reference sequence). V dropped 2 bases and J dropped 9; count of bases not matched to a gene: 9. The CDR3 bases are TGTGCCAGCAGCTTAATGGCCCGGGGACAGCAAGCTTTCTTT. It specifies CASSLMARGQQAFF.

The V and J genes are TRBV6-1 and TRBJ1-1; the D is unclear. This CDR3 contains 15 residues. Germline loops: CDR1 MNHNS, CDR2 SASEGT. Trimming took off 2 bases at V and 1 base at J, with 11 bases between the two ends. The CDR3 DNA sequence: TGTGCCAGCAGTGAACTTACACGGGGGAACACTGAAGCTTTCTTT. Translation gives CASSELTRGNTEAFF.

The V and J genes are TRBV11-3 and TRBJ2-1; TRBD1 might be the D (6 bases). The CDR3 runs to 14 residues. Germline V gives CDR1 SGHNT, CDR2 YENEEA. Between the trimmed V and J ends, which lost 5 bases and 0 bases, there was a span of 8 bases. CDR3 sequence (DNA): TGTGCCAGCAGCCTAGGGGGCTCCTACAATGAGCAGTTCTTC. Protein: CASSLGGSYNEQFF.

The chain has TRBV7-9 and TRBJ2-1, with 10 bases lining up with TRBD2. In germline, CDR1 is SEHNR, CDR2 FQNEAQ (reference sequence). The trim removed 1 base at V and 10 bases at J, leaving 1 base unmatched. The CDR3 has 13 residues. The CDR3 DNA is TGTGCCAGCAGCTTAGTTAGCGGGAGGGAGCAGTTCTTC. It specifies CASSLVSGREQFF.

V and J are TRBV9 and TRBJ1-3, with D possibly matching TRBD1 (5 bases). The CDR3 runs 17 residues. V lost 0 bases to trimming and J lost 0 bases, with 13 bases between them. Germline CDR1 is SGDLS and CDR2 is YYNGEE. CDR3 bases: TGTGCCAGCAGCGTAGAAAACGGGGCCAGCTCTGGAAACACCATATATTTT. Translated: CASSVENGASSGNTIYF.

This clone was recorded once. The chain carries TRBV5-5 and TRBJ2-1, with 8 bases identical to TRBD2. Germline V lookup: CDR1 SGHKS, CDR2 YYEKEE (reference sequence). V trimming: 5 bases; J trimming: 0 bases; junction bases outside the gene matches: 4. The CDR3 contains 15 residues. The CDR3 DNA sequence: TGTGCCAGCAGACCTACTAGCGGCTCCTACAATGAGCAGTTCTTC. It yields the protein CASRPTSGSYNEQFF.

This clone was recorded a few times. The gene calls are TRBV16 and TRBJ1-5; D is unresolved. The CDR3 runs 14 residues. Germline loops: CDR1 KGHSY, CDR2 FQNENV. V lost 4 bases and J 1 base, leaving 8 bases between the germline ends. The CDR3 coding sequence is TGTGCCAGCAGCCGCGACGGGAGCAATCAGCCCCAGCATTTT. It encodes CASSRDGSNQPQHF.

The J gene is TRBJ2-1, the V gene TRBV6-4, with 7 positions matching TRBD2. Per germline, CDR1 MRHNA and CDR2 SNTAGT. The CDR3 totals 13 residues. V trimming: 3 bases; J trimming: 9 bases; junction bases outside the gene matches: 5. CDR3 region: CASSEWGGVEQFF. The CDR3 bases are TGTGCCAGCAGTGAATGGGGGGGTGTTGAGCAGTTCTTC.

This clone occurred once. CDR3 region: CASSQRGPNGYTF. CDR3 bases: TGCGCCAGCAGCCAAAGAGGGCCGAATGGCTACACCTTC. V gene TRBV4-1 combines with J gene TRBJ1-2; D is undetermined. Germline CDR1 MGHRA, CDR2 YSYEKL. The CDR3 is 13 residues long. Trimming stripped 2 bases from V and 6 bases from J, with 10 bases between.

The J gene is TRBJ2-3, the V gene TRBV5-5; D is unresolved. Germline V gene lookup returns CDR1 SGHKS and CDR2 YYEKEE (reference sequence). The CDR3 runs to 14 residues. Trimming took off 3 bases at V and 0 bases at J, with 8 bases between the two ends. CDR3 DNA sequence: TGTGCCAGCAGCTCACAGCTGAGCACAGATACGCAGTATTTT. Its protein is CASSSQLSTDTQYF.

The rearrangement links TRBV5-1 to TRBJ2-5, with D tentatively TRBD1 (5 bases). Deletions cut 5 bases from V and 2 bases from J, with 22 bases between. CDR1 is SGHRS, CDR2 YFSETQ, per germline. The CDR3 is 17 residues long. The CDR3 reads CASRPLTRVALQETQYF. Written as DNA, the CDR3 is TGCGCCAGCAGACCCCTCACCAGGGTTGCCCTACAAGAGACCCAGTACTTC.

This clone was picked up a small number of times. This chain links TRBV6-6 with TRBJ1-5, with 11 bases lining up with TRBD1. J lost 15 bases, V lost 6 bases, and 7 bases had no gene match. The germline V gene has CDR1 MNHNY and CDR2 SVGAGI (reference sequence). This CDR3 has 12 residues. CDR3 coding DNA: TGTGCCAGCAGCCCCCGGGACAGGGGGACGCATTTT. It encodes CASSPRDRGTHF.

This chain uses TRBV4-1 with TRBJ2-3; 8 bases map to TRBD2. There are 16 residues in the CDR3. The junction had 9 bases not matched to a gene; V was cut back by 1 base and J by 6 bases. Per the germline V gene, CDR1 is MGHRA and CDR2 is YSYEKL. CDR3 in DNA: TGCGCCAGCAGCCAAGGGTCTGGACTAGCAAGTGATACGCAGTATTTT. Translated, it gives CASSQGSGLASDTQYF.

The V gene is TRBV15, the J gene TRBJ2-7, with D possibly being TRBD1 (5 bases). Trimming cost V 0 bases and J 7 bases, with 16 bases left between them. The CDR3 runs to 15 residues. CDR1 LNHNV and CDR2 YYDKDF come from the germline V gene (reference sequence). The CDR3, as DNA: TGTGCCACCAGCAGAGATTCCCAGGGTTATCGGGAGCAGTACTTC. Protein sequence: CATSRDSQGYREQYF.

The chain joins TRBV27 to TRBJ1-2, with no clear D. V was trimmed by 5 bases and J by 4 bases, leaving 11 bases between them. CDR1 and CDR2 (germline): MNHEY, SMNVEV (reference sequence). This CDR3 is built from 13 residues. The CDR3 region is CASSDFRSYGYTF. CDR3 sequence (DNA): TGTGCCAGCAGTGACTTCAGGAGCTATGGCTACACCTTC.

V gene TRBV19 combines with J gene TRBJ2-1, with TRBD2 matching over 7 bases. The CDR3 consists of 14 residues. The junction had 6 bases not matched to a gene; V was cut back by 6 bases and J by 4 bases. Germline V lookup: CDR1 LNHDA, CDR2 SQIVND (reference sequence). CDR3 amino acids: CASSVGGGYNEQFF. The CDR3, as DNA: TGTGCCAGTAGCGTTGGCGGGGGTTACAATGAGCAGTTCTTC.

Here the CDR3 DNA reads TGTGCCAGCAGCTTGCGGGCGGGAGCCCCCGGGAATGAGCAGTTCTTC. Translation gives CASSLRAGAPGNEQFF. The gene calls are TRBV5-5 and TRBJ2-1; TRBD2 matches at 7 bases. V lost 1 base to trimming and J lost 7 bases; unmatched junction nucleotides: 11. CDR1 and CDR2 from the germline V gene are SGHKS and YYEKEE (reference sequence). The CDR3 extends over 16 amino acids.

V usage is TRBV19 and J usage is TRBJ1-5; 7 bases map to TRBD1. The germline V gene has CDR1 LNHDA and CDR2 SQIVND (reference sequence). The V gene end was trimmed by 7 bases and the J gene end by 4 bases; junction bases not matched to a gene: 10. This CDR3 is built from 15 residues. CDR3 DNA sequence: TGTGCCAGTAACCAACAGGGGCTGGGGAATCAGCCCCAGCATTTT. Its translation is CASNQQGLGNQPQHF.

This clone was counted once. The gene calls are TRBV5-4 and TRBJ2-3, with D tentatively TRBD1 (5 bases). Germline CDR1 reads SGHNT; CDR2 reads YYREEE (reference sequence). CDR3 length: 16 amino acids. Trimming took 4 bases from V and 2 from J, leaving 17 bases between them. CDR3 protein: CASSPPFPTVTDTQYF. CDR3 coding DNA: TGTGCCAGCAGCCCACCGTTTCCGACAGTCACAGATACGCAGTATTTT.

This clone came up once. CDR3 in amino acids: CASSDRTGPLLRGSYEQYF. The CDR3 coding sequence is TGTGCCAGCAGTGATAGGACAGGTCCGCTCTTGCGCGGCTCCTACGAGCAGTACTTC. The chain couples TRBV6-1 to TRBJ2-7; 7 bases agree with TRBD1. After removal of 3 bases from V and 0 bases from J, the junction contained 17 bases not matched to a gene. CDR1 and CDR2 (germline): MNHNS, SASEGT. CDR3 length: 19 amino acids.

The chain couples TRBV6-1 to TRBJ1-1; D gene unclear. This CDR3 has 15 amino acids. Between the trimmed V and J ends, which lost 4 bases and 7 bases, there was a span of 19 bases. CDR1 and CDR2 from the germline V gene are MNHNS and SASEGT. The CDR3 region is CASSAQSKIKGEAFF. The CDR3 DNA is TGTGCCAGCAGTGCTCAGTCAAAAATAAAAGGTGAAGCTTTCTTT.

V is TRBV5-1 and J is TRBJ2-3; D call uncertain. V was shortened by 1 base and J by 2 bases, with 2 bases between the two germline ends. This CDR3 spans 12 amino acids. The germline V gene encodes CDR1 SGHRS and CDR2 YFSETQ. CDR3 sequence: CASSLNTDTQYF. CDR3 nucleotides: TGCGCCAGCAGCTTGAACACAGATACGCAGTATTTT.

This sequence joins TRBV7-2 and TRBJ2-1; the D gene is possibly TRBD1 (6 bases). Germline-derived CDR1 and CDR2 are SGHTA and FQGNSA. V lost 5 bases and J 3 bases, leaving 14 bases between the germline ends. This CDR3 region has 15 residues. CDR3 in DNA: TGTGCCAGCAGCCCACGCAGGGGCCGCTACAATGAGCAGTTCTTC. This translates into CASSPRRGRYNEQFF.